The source of this TCR beta chain is a study of patients and donors after allogeneic stem cell transplantation (dated by TCRdb to about 2020). With respect to this clonotype: What antigen it recognizes has not been identified. Base qualities are not recorded, but no much larger clone differs from it by a single base.

CDR3 length: 14 amino acids, cysteine to phenylalanine. This entry keeps only the CDR3 DNA: 42 bases, framed from base 1. Trimming at the junction amounts to 2 bases on V and 6 bases on J, and the germline ends lie 11 bases apart. CDR1 and CDR2 are drawn from the germline V gene: SGHTA, FQGNSA. The library relied on RT-PCR. The sequencing machine was a NextSeq 550. Clones were called with MiXCR by TCRdb after fastp trimmed the public reads at Q25, and only in-frame beta chains were retained. Every CDR3 protein is listed once, alongside the most common genes and DNA of its rows. For this sample the table gives some 880,000 distinct CDR3 sequences, of which roughly 18% were detected only once. The top ten clonotypes cover roughly 6% of the sample.

This clonotype originated in a human donor who was either an allogeneic HSCT recipient or a stem cell or donor lymphocyte infusion donor (not recorded which). It is not recorded whose cells these are; they may come from a transplant donor. Rearrangement joined TRBV7-2 to TRBJ1-5; TRBD1 might be the D gene, on 5 matching bases. Sequences were obtained from blood, either unsorted or a sorted T cell fraction (not recorded which). The bases read TGTGCCAGCAGCTTAAAGGGGATCGGTCAGCCCCAGCATTTT. It specifies CASSLKGIGQPQHF.